Each of the 8 T cell receptor beta chains below was sequenced from the same sample in a study of blood T cell repertoires in COVID-19. Profiling relied on immunoSEQ multiplex PCR, and the TCRdb table lists in-frame clones only, not all of them. This table holds 250,000 or so clones, roughly 90% found once. Specimen: peripheral blood. These receptors all come from a woman aged 60 to 75 with COVID-19, enrolled during active disease.

The chain recombines TRBV5-8 with TRBJ1-4, with TRBD1 as a possible D gene (5 bases). V shed 5 bases and J shed 4 bases, with 15 bases lying between them. CDR1 SGHTS and CDR2 YDEGEE come from the germline V gene. CDR3 length equals 15 residues. The CDR3 DNA sequence: TGTGCCAGCAGATGGGGCAAGATCTTTAATGAAAAACTGTTTTTT. It yields the protein CASRWGKIFNEKLFF.

V and J are TRBV15 and TRBJ2-3; 7 nucleotides match TRBD1. Germline CDR1 LNHNV, CDR2 YYDKDF (reference sequence). J lost 4 bases, V lost 2 bases, and 9 bases had no gene match. The CDR3 has 16 amino acids. CDR3 in amino acids: CATSRSNQGVSDTQYF. DNA of the CDR3: TGTGCCACCAGCAGATCCAACCAGGGGGTGTCAGATACGCAGTATTTT.

J is TRBJ2-7 and V is TRBV18, with 8 bases that match TRBD1. J lost 3 bases, V lost 5 bases, and 6 bases had no gene match. Germline V gene lookup returns CDR1 KGHSH and CDR2 LQKENI. The CDR3 is 14 residues long. The CDR3 here is CASSDGQGIYEQYF. CDR3 DNA sequence: TGTGCCAGCTCAGACGGACAGGGTATCTACGAGCAGTACTTC.

V and J are TRBV11-1 and TRBJ2-3; D is possibly TRBD1 (5 bases). The V gene lost 3 bases and the J gene lost 9 bases, with 16 bases spanning the gap. Germline-derived CDR1 and CDR2 are SGHAT and FQDESV (reference sequence). The CDR3 extends over 14 amino acids. CDR3 sequence: CASSFASRTGTQYF. In DNA form, the CDR3 reads TGTGCCAGCAGCTTTGCATCTCGAACAGGCACGCAGTATTTT.

J is TRBJ1-1 and V is TRBV7-2, with unresolved D. The CDR3 totals 14 residues. Trimming stripped 1 base from V and 8 bases from J, with 14 bases between. Per germline, CDR1 SGHTA and CDR2 FQGNSA. The CDR3 sequence: CASSLGGSAGEAFF. As DNA, the CDR3 is TGTGCCAGCAGCTTAGGGGGTAGTGCGGGCGAAGCTTTCTTT.

CDR3 DNA sequence: TGTGCCAGCAGCTCCCCGGGGCAGCGGGACTACAATGAGCAGTTCTTC. Translation gives CASSSPGQRDYNEQFF. The chain combines TRBV7-9 with TRBJ2-1, with TRBD2 matching over 7 bases. The CDR3 sequence is 16 residues long. CDR1 is SEHNR and CDR2 is FQNEAQ in the germline V gene (reference sequence). V gave up 4 bases and J gave up 3 bases; unmatched junction bases: 9.

The chain joins TRBV3-1 (or the pseudogene TRBV3-2) to TRBJ1-2, with unresolved D. Germline V gene data show CDR1 as LGHDT and CDR2 as YNNKEL (reference sequence). This CDR3 spans 13 amino acids. V was pared by 0 bases and J by 8 bases, with 10 bases between. This chain's CDR3 is CASSQDLSWGYTF. CDR3 sequence (DNA): TGTGCCAGCAGCCAAGATCTCAGTTGGGGCTACACCTTC.

The CDR3 protein is CASSQDNSRQGDYGYTF. CDR3 sequence (DNA): TGCGCCAGCAGCCAAGATAACTCCCGGCAGGGGGACTATGGCTACACCTTC. The chain joins TRBV4-1 to TRBJ1-2, with 7 bases matching TRBD1. From germline, CDR1 is MGHRA and CDR2 YSYEKL. The CDR3 spans 17 residues. V shed 0 bases and J 3 bases; nucleotides not matched to a gene: 10.